Sequencing of this TCR beta chain was carried out in a study of beta chain features in type 1 diabetes. Whole-study context: All samples combined gave 90 million to 130 million sorted cells for examination. Study-level results: Among patients with Type 1 diabetes, TCRB CDR3s were moderately but significantly shorter in every one of the four CD4+ subsets. TCRB repertoires of naive, central memory and Treg cells appeared more similar among patients than among healthy donors.

The germline V gene has CDR1 MNHNS and CDR2 SASEGT. There are 13 residues in the CDR3. Trimming took 4 bases from V and 6 from J, leaving 12 bases between them. Concerning this clone itself: The antigen remains unidentified.

Of the isolated RNA, all was reverse transcribed, and so the sequenced material was expressed TCRB transcripts. About 3.6 million reads were obtained on average from naive, central memory and regulatory T cell samples. The assay was immunoSEQ multiplex PCR, and TCRdb's table has in-frame clones only and misses some. The repertoire holds about 370,000 clones, with about 10% as singletons. Input material: central memory CD4+ T cells from blood. The origin of this receptor is a man aged 30 to 39 with type 1 diabetes. This chain links TRBV6-1 with TRBJ1-1, with a tentative D call TRBD1 (6 bases). CDR3 loop: CASSVRGEPEAFF. CDR3 DNA: TGTGCCAGCAGTGTTAGGGGGGAACCTGAAGCTTTCTTT.